Presented here are 23 T cell receptor beta chains from one specimen sequenced in a study of shared clonotypes between healthy human individuals. Repertoires were generated with immunoSEQ multiplex PCR, while TCRdb's copy carries only in-frame clones and drops some. Among 2 million to 2.5 million clones listed, about 95% were seen once. Positive CCR7 selection of CD45RO-negative cells yielded the naive CD8 cells, and terminally differentiated effector memory CD45RA+ cells were excluded. Sample: naive CD8+ T cells sorted from blood. The receptor source for this set is a man younger than 30 in good health.

The chain recombines TRBV5-7 with TRBJ1-5; D is perhaps TRBD1 (6 bases). TRBV5-7 is assigned to the ORF class and has an uncertain function. This CDR3 is 15 amino acids long. With 0 bases removed from V and 2 bases from J, the gap between germline ends came to 9 bases. In DNA, the CDR3 is TGTGCCAGCAGCTTGGTAGGGGGTTGCAATCAGCCCCAGCATTTT. Residues: CASSLVGGCNQPQHF.

V gene TRBV7-9 combines with J gene TRBJ2-7, with 11 bases identical to TRBD2. The CDR3 contains 14 residues. Germline CDR1 is SEHNR and CDR2 is FQNEAQ (reference sequence). The ends lost 4 bases at V and 4 bases at J; junction bases unmatched: 3. The CDR3 region is CASSSGLAEYEQYF. The CDR3 nucleotides read TGTGCCAGCAGCTCGGGACTAGCGGAATACGAGCAGTACTTC.

The chain employs TRBV7-9 and TRBJ2-7, with D possibly called TRBD1 or TRBD2 (5 bases each). CDR1 and CDR2 (germline): SEHNR, FQNEAQ (reference sequence). The length of the CDR3 is 14 residues. V lost 4 bases, J lost 0 bases, and 10 bases lay in between. CDR3 sequence (DNA): TGTGCCAGCAGCTGGGGGATTAGCTCCTACGAGCAGTACTTC. This gives the protein CASSWGISSYEQYF.

V usage is TRBV7-2 and J usage is TRBJ1-2; possibly TRBD1 for D (5 bases). Looked up from germline, CDR1 is SGHTA and CDR2 is FQGNSA. With 1 base removed from V and 8 bases from J, the gap between germline ends came to 11 bases. The CDR3 has 13 residues. The CDR3 nucleotides read TGTGCCAGCAGCTTAGATCCAGGGCGCGGCTACACCTTC. The encoded protein is CASSLDPGRGYTF.

The J gene is TRBJ1-1, the V gene TRBV19; D remains unclear. The V and J ends lost 5 bases and 4 bases respectively, with 11 bases between them. Germline V gene sequence: CDR1 LNHDA, CDR2 SQIVND (reference sequence). CDR3 length: 13 residues. CDR3 bases: TGTGCCAGTAGTCGCTCGGCGGGCACTGAAGCTTTCTTT. Its translation: CASSRSAGTEAFF.

J is TRBJ2-7 and V is TRBV7-9; 10 nucleotides match TRBD1. The CDR3 length is 15 residues. Per germline, CDR1 SEHNR and CDR2 FQNEAQ (reference sequence). With V trimmed by 4 bases and J by 6 bases, 9 bases remained unmatched. The CDR3 bases are TGTGCCAGCAGCTCCTCCCGGGACAGGGGAGTCGAGCAGTACTTC. Protein sequence: CASSSSRDRGVEQYF.

A single count supports this clone. The J gene is TRBJ2-7, the V gene TRBV30; D might be TRBD2 (5 bases). Per germline, CDR1 GTSNPN and CDR2 SVGIG (reference sequence). Between the trimmed V and J ends, which lost 5 bases and 4 bases, there was a span of 9 bases. CDR3 size: 11 residues. The CDR3 sequence is CAWGLAYEQYF. The CDR3 nucleotides read TGTGCCTGGGGCCTAGCTTACGAGCAGTACTTC. Full variable domain (rest looked up from reference TRBV30 and TRBJ2-7): SQTIHQWPATLVQPVGSPLSLECTVEGTSNPNLYWYRQAAGRGLQLLFYSVGIGQISSEVPQNLSASRPQDRQFILSSKKLLLSDSGFYLCAWGLAYEQYFGPGTRLTVT.

The chain recombines TRBV2 with TRBJ1-6; 8 bases map to TRBD1. CDR3 length equals 14 residues. The germline V gene encodes CDR1 SNHLY and CDR2 FYNNEI. V gave up 4 bases and J gave up 6 bases; unmatched junction bases: 2. The CDR3 loop reads CASSAGQANSPLHF. The CDR3 DNA reads TGTGCCAGCAGTGCGGGACAGGCTAATTCACCCCTCCACTTT.

A single count supports this clone. The V call is TRBV29-1, the J call TRBJ2-3; D call uncertain. Germline V CDR1 and CDR2: SQVTM, ANQGSEA. The V end lost 5 bases, the J end lost 6 bases, and 12 bases lay between the germline ends. The CDR3 consists of 12 residues. CDR3 coding DNA: TGCAGCGTTCCGGGTCGTTATGATACGCAGTATTTT. Translated, it gives CSVPGRYDTQYF.

This chain links TRBV4-3 with TRBJ1-6, with no clear D. V was shortened by 1 base and J by 6 bases, with 10 bases between the two germline ends. There are 15 residues in the CDR3. The germline CDR1 and CDR2 sequences are LGHNA and YSLEER. The CDR3 sequence is CASSQAIGSNSPLHF. The DNA of the CDR3 is TGCGCCAGCAGCCAAGCGATTGGTTCTAATTCACCCCTCCACTTT.

The rearrangement uses TRBV4-3 and TRBJ2-7, with 12 bases aligning to TRBD2. The length of the CDR3 is 19 residues. V was pared by 5 bases and J by 6 bases, with 20 bases of the junction left unmatched. Germline V CDR1 and CDR2: LGHNA, YSLEER. For the CDR3, the DNA is TGCGCCAGCAGCTCAAGGGCATGGGAGTCTCTAGCGGGAGGGGTCGAGCAGTACTTC. Translating it yields CASSSRAWESLAGGVEQYF.

V is TRBV4-1 and J is TRBJ2-1, with 9 nucleotides matching TRBD1. Per germline, CDR1 MGHRA and CDR2 YSYEKL. The CDR3 contains 15 residues. V was pared by 4 bases and J by 7 bases, with 8 bases of the junction left unmatched. CDR3 sequence: CASSPGQGQGNEQFF. In DNA, the CDR3 is TGCGCCAGCAGCCCGGGACAGGGCCAAGGGAATGAGCAGTTCTTC.

This chain uses TRBV30 with TRBJ1-1, with 12 positions matching TRBD1. CDR3 size: 14 residues. V lost 4 bases to trimming and J lost 10 bases; unmatched junction nucleotides: 10. The germline CDR1 and CDR2 sequences are GTSNPN and SVGIG (reference sequence). CDR3 bases: TGTGCCTGGAACTCCGGGACAGGGGGCAGCGGAGCTTTCTTT. This codes for CAWNSGTGGSGAFF.

The chain uses TRBV27 and TRBJ2-7; 7 bases are shared with TRBD1. Germline trimming cut 3 bases from V and 6 bases from J; bases unmatched to any gene: 8. This CDR3 spans 14 amino acids. Germline V lookup: CDR1 MNHEY, CDR2 SMNVEV (reference sequence). The CDR3 reads CASSFDRVTGEQYF. CDR3 DNA sequence: TGTGCCAGCAGTTTCGACAGGGTAACTGGCGAGCAGTACTTC.

The V gene is TRBV19, the J gene TRBJ1-5, with D possibly being TRBD1 (5 bases). V lost 6 bases to trimming and J lost 4 bases, with 16 bases between them. CDR1 is LNHDA and CDR2 is SQIVND in the germline V gene (reference sequence). The CDR3 totals 15 residues. CDR3 residues: CASRGRDGDNQPQHF. In DNA form, the CDR3 reads TGTGCCAGTAGGGGCCGGGACGGGGATAATCAGCCCCAGCATTTT.

The chain is built from TRBV27 and TRBJ1-6; D is perhaps TRBD1 (6 bases). The CDR3 extends over 14 amino acids. The germline V and J ends were trimmed by 3 bases and 9 bases, with 12 bases remaining between them. Germline values: CDR1 MNHEY, CDR2 SMNVEV (reference sequence). The CDR3 loop is CASSFKQGFSPLHF. DNA of the CDR3: TGTGCCAGCAGTTTTAAACAGGGATTTTCACCCCTCCACTTT.

Comment on this clone: Other DNA sequences within the sample encode an identical CDR3. The rearrangement uses TRBV27 and TRBJ2-7; D call uncertain. CDR1 and CDR2 from the germline V gene are MNHEY and SMNVEV (reference sequence). Trimming stripped 0 bases from V and 3 bases from J, with 9 bases between. CDR3 length equals 14 residues. The CDR3 bases are TGTGCCAGCAGTTTATCCCTTGGGTACTACGAGCAGTACTTC. Encoded protein: CASSLSLGYYEQYF.

The chain is built from TRBV6-5 and TRBJ1-6; D gene unclear. V lost 2 bases to trimming and J lost 5 bases, with 1 base between them. The CDR3 has 12 amino acids. Germline V gene lookup returns CDR1 MNHEY and CDR2 SVGAGI. DNA of the CDR3: TGTGCCAGCAGTTACGATAATTCACCCCTCCACTTT. Translating gives CASSYDNSPLHF.

This chain connects TRBV7-8 to TRBJ2-7, with 15 bases matching TRBD2. CDR3 length: 18 residues. V lost 5 bases, J lost 6 bases, and 14 bases stayed unmatched. Germline assignment: CDR1 SGHVS and CDR2 FQNEAQ. Here the CDR3 reads CASSIGLAGGPDFVEQYF. CDR3 in DNA: TGTGCCAGCAGCATAGGACTAGCGGGAGGGCCCGATTTTGTCGAGCAGTACTTC.

J is TRBJ2-1 and V is TRBV9; TRBD2 aligns across 7 bases. Germline V CDR1 and CDR2: SGDLS, YYNGEE. The CDR3 is 13 amino acids. The V gene end was trimmed by 4 bases and the J gene end by 9 bases; junction bases not matched to a gene: 7. In nucleotides, the CDR3 is TGTGCCAGCAGCCCCGGGGAGGGGATTGAGCAGTTCTTC. Residues: CASSPGEGIEQFF.

The rearrangement uses TRBV7-9 and TRBJ1-2, with D hard to call. This CDR3 contains 15 residues. Per germline, CDR1 SEHNR and CDR2 FQNEAQ (reference sequence). V was trimmed by 4 bases and J by 4 bases, leaving 16 bases between them. The DNA of the CDR3 is TGTGCCAGCAGCTCCTCGGCCCCCAGTTTCTATGGCTACACCTTC. As protein: CASSSSAPSFYGYTF.

This rearrangement joins TRBV7-2 to TRBJ2-3; D unclear. In germline, CDR1 is SGHTA, CDR2 FQGNSA. Trimming pared 2 bases from V and 6 bases from J, leaving 9 bases between. The CDR3 spans 13 residues. CDR3 coding DNA: TGTGCCAGCAGCTTACCGAGTCCTGATACGCAGTATTTT. It translates to CASSLPSPDTQYF.

This chain links TRBV10-1 with TRBJ2-1; 14 bases are shared with TRBD2. This CDR3 is built from 15 residues. J was trimmed by 0 bases and V by 10 bases; bases with no gene match: 2. CDR1 is WNHNN, CDR2 SYGVQD, per germline (reference sequence). CDR3 in DNA: TGCGCCAACGGGACTAGCGGGAGCTCCTACAATGAGCAGTTCTTC. Translating it yields CANGTSGSSYNEQFF.